These 27 T cell receptor beta chains were all obtained from the same sample, sequenced in a study of cytomegalovirus exposure and HLA in healthy donors. The PCR had 60 Vbeta and 13 Jbeta primers. TCRdb's copy holds only in-frame clones and misses some; the assay was immunoSEQ multiplex PCR. The data show hundreds of thousands of clones, approximately 88% seen once. The sample was PBMCs. The receptors originated from a boy between 2 and 10 years old in good health and CMV-seronegative.

The rearrangement joins TRBV6-5 to TRBJ2-5; 8 bases are a match to TRBD1. J gave up 1 base and V 2 bases, and 3 bases lay outside the gene matches. CDR3 size: 15 residues. Germline loops: CDR1 MNHEY, CDR2 SVGAGI. The chain's CDR3 is CASSYARGPQETQYF. In DNA form, the CDR3 reads TGTGCCAGCAGTTACGCCAGGGGGCCCCAAGAGACCCAGTACTTC.

V usage is TRBV5-6 and J usage is TRBJ2-5; the match to TRBD2 covers 10 bases. The CDR3 runs to 16 residues. CDR1 and CDR2 from the germline V gene are SGHDT and YYEEEE. V shed 3 bases, J shed 6 bases, and the junction held 11 bases outside the gene matches. In DNA, the CDR3 is TGTGCCAGCAGCTCCGACTTCGGGACTAGCGTGAAGACCCAGTACTTC. This encodes CASSSDFGTSVKTQYF.

The gene calls are TRBV11-2 and TRBJ1-1, with a weak D call TRBD1 (6 bases). Between the trimmed V and J ends, which lost 1 base and 1 base, there was a span of 13 bases. The CDR3 is 16 residues long. Germline V gene sequence: CDR1 SGHAT, CDR2 FQNNGV. Written as DNA, the CDR3 is TGTGCCAGCAGCTTAGGATCCCGCAGGGGGAACACTGAAGCTTTCTTT. The encoded protein is CASSLGSRRGNTEAFF.

The J gene is TRBJ2-1, the V gene TRBV2, with 12 bases lining up with TRBD2. Trimming took 8 bases from V and 4 from J; bases not matched to a gene: 0. Looked up from germline, CDR1 is SNHLY and CDR2 is FYNNEI. The CDR3 consists of 13 residues. Here the CDR3 DNA reads TGTGCCAGCCTAGCGGGAGGGTACAATGAGCAGTTCTTC. Its protein is CASLAGGYNEQFF.

This chain links TRBV18 with TRBJ2-3; tentative D call: TRBD2 (5 bases). V was trimmed by 3 bases and J by 0 bases, leaving 7 bases between them. The germline CDR1 and CDR2 sequences are KGHSH and LQKENI. CDR3 size: 14 residues. The CDR3 nucleotides read TGTGCCAGCTCACCTAGCGTGAGCACAGATACGCAGTATTTT. Amino acids: CASSPSVSTDTQYF. Full variable domain (rest looked up from reference TRBV18 and TRBJ2-3): NAGVMQNPRHLVRRRGQEARLRCSPMKGHSHVYWYRQLPEEGLKFMVYLQKENIIDESGMPKERFSAEFPKEGPSILRIQQVVRGDSAAYFCASSPSVSTDTQYFGPGTRLTVL.

V is TRBV6-1 and J is TRBJ2-7; D might be TRBD1 (8 bases). This CDR3 contains 13 residues. Germline values: CDR1 MNHNS, CDR2 SASEGT. The V end lost 6 bases, the J end lost 5 bases, and 14 bases lay between the germline ends. The CDR3 coding sequence is TGTGCCAGCAGACAGGGGGGGAGGCACGAGCAGTACTTC. Encoded protein: CASRQGGRHEQYF.

This clone was seen more than once but under ten times. This sequence joins TRBV12-5 and TRBJ1-1, with D tentatively TRBD1 (6 bases). V lost 2 bases to trimming and J lost 4 bases, with 14 bases between them. The germline V gene encodes CDR1 LGHNT and CDR2 FRNRAP. There are 15 residues in the CDR3. This CDR3 reads CASGLSTGYGTEAFF. The CDR3 DNA reads TGTGCTAGTGGTTTGTCCACAGGGTATGGCACTGAAGCTTTCTTT.

The rearrangement joins TRBV25-1 to TRBJ2-7, with 9 bases fitting TRBD1. Trimming at V came to 8 bases and at J to 6 bases, leaving 8 bases not matched to a gene. The CDR3 totals 13 residues. Germline-derived CDR1 and CDR2 are MGHDK and SYGVNS. CDR3 sequence: CASAGTGPLEQYF. CDR3 DNA sequence: TGTGCCAGCGCCGGGACAGGGCCCCTCGAGCAGTACTTC.

The V and J genes are TRBV21-1 and TRBJ2-1; the table assigns TRBD2, which was not confirmed against the DNA. TRBV21-1 is described as a pseudogene. The CDR3 has 9 residues. For the CDR3, the DNA is TGTGCCAGCCGGGATGAGCAGTTCTTC. The encoded protein is CASRDEQFF.

The genes are TRBV27 and TRBJ1-5, with TRBD1 as a possible D gene (6 bases). V was cut by 5 bases and J by 7 bases, with 18 bases left in between. CDR1 is MNHEY and CDR2 is SMNVEV in the germline V gene (reference sequence). The CDR3 consists of 15 residues. CDR3 nucleotides: TGTGCCAGCAGTCTAGCCCCGGACAGTGAACAGCCCCAGCATTTT. Protein sequence: CASSLAPDSEQPQHF.

This sequence joins TRBV12-5 and TRBJ2-6, with D unclear. There are 13 residues in the CDR3. With 5 bases removed from V and 4 bases from J, the gap between germline ends came to 6 bases. Germline CDR1 reads LGHNT; CDR2 reads FRNRAP. The CDR3 loop is CASGKSGANVLTF. The CDR3 DNA reads TGTGCTAGTGGTAAGAGCGGGGCCAACGTCCTGACTTTC.

The rearrangement links TRBV6-1 to TRBJ2-5; maybe TRBD1 (5 bases). This CDR3 has 12 residues. The germline gives CDR1 MNHNS, CDR2 SASEGT. CDR3 protein: CTTRTLGETQYF. Here the CDR3 DNA reads TGTACTACAAGGACATTGGGAGAGACCCAGTACTTC.

The genes are TRBV11-2 and TRBJ1-3; no firm D call. Germline CDR1 reads SGHAT; CDR2 reads FQNNGV. The CDR3 runs to 15 residues. With 2 bases removed from V and 5 bases from J, the gap between germline ends came to 13 bases. The CDR3 spells CASSLRGLGRNTIYF. The CDR3 DNA sequence: TGTGCCAGCAGCTTACGCGGGTTAGGGAGAAACACCATATATTTT.

V gene TRBV9 combines with J gene TRBJ2-7; possible D gene TRBD2, 7 bases. Trimming shortened V by 4 bases and J by 5 bases, and 22 bases separated the two germline ends. CDR1 and CDR2 from the germline V gene are SGDLS and YYNGEE. The CDR3 runs to 16 residues. Here the CDR3 reads CASSPHRAGAPNEQYF. The CDR3 bases are TGTGCCAGCAGCCCCCATCGGGCGGGGGCCCCCAACGAGCAGTACTTC.

The V and J genes are TRBV7-2 and TRBJ1-2; D is perhaps TRBD1 (6 bases). The CDR3 covers 14 residues. Trimming left V 5 bases short and J 7 bases short, with 17 bases between. Looked up from germline, CDR1 is SGHTA and CDR2 is FQGNSA. The CDR3: CASSAGTPLGGYTF. The CDR3 nucleotides read TGTGCCAGCAGCGCCGGGACACCCCTTGGTGGCTACACCTTC.

The J gene is TRBJ2-7, the V gene TRBV7-9, with 9 bases aligning to TRBD1. The CDR3 runs 15 residues. The V segment lost 1 base and the J segment 6 bases; nucleotides outside the gene matches: 7. Germline CDR1 and CDR2: SEHNR and FQNEAQ (reference sequence). The CDR3 coding sequence is TGTGCCAGCAGCTTAGGACAGGGGGTATCGGGCGAGCAGTACTTC. Residues: CASSLGQGVSGEQYF. Based on the CDR3 plus reference TRBV7-9 and TRBJ2-7, the full variable domain is DTGVSQNPRHKITKRGQNVTFRCDPISEHNRLYWYRQTLGQGPEFLTYFQNEAQLEKSRLLSDRFSAERPKGSFSTLEIQRTEQGDSAMYLCASSLGQGVSGEQYFGPGTRLTVT.

V and J are TRBV7-3 and TRBJ2-3; D ambiguous. V lost 5 bases and J 0 bases, leaving 9 bases between the germline ends. Germline V CDR1 and CDR2: SGHTA, FQGTGA. The CDR3 is 14 residues long. In nucleotides, the CDR3 is TGTGCCAGCAGCCCCCGGTTTAGCACAGATACGCAGTATTTT. It codes for CASSPRFSTDTQYF.

This sequence joins TRBV7-9 and TRBJ2-4, with D possibly being TRBD2 (6 bases). The CDR3 contains 18 residues. Trimming took off 5 bases at V and 0 bases at J, with 20 bases between the two ends. Germline V gene sequence: CDR1 SEHNR, CDR2 FQNEAQ (reference sequence). Here the CDR3 reads CASSKTTAQLAAKNIQYF. The DNA of the CDR3 is TGTGCCAGCAGCAAGACAACCGCACAACTAGCAGCCAAAAACATTCAGTACTTC.

This chain uses TRBV2 with TRBJ2-7, with 10 bases lining up with TRBD1. There are 13 residues in the CDR3. Germline trimming cut 7 bases from V and 3 bases from J; bases unmatched to any gene: 3. From germline, CDR1 is SNHLY and CDR2 FYNNEI. In nucleotides, the CDR3 is TGTGCCAGCATATGGACAGGGGGCTACGAGCAGTACTTC. Translated, it gives CASIWTGGYEQYF.

Here the CDR3 reads CAISDRVNQPQHF. CDR3 DNA sequence: TGTGCCATCAGTGACAGGGTGAATCAGCCCCAGCATTTT. The rearrangement links TRBV10-3 to TRBJ1-5; weak D call: TRBD1 (5 bases). The CDR3 covers 13 residues. Germline values: CDR1 ENHRY, CDR2 SYGVKD. Trimming took off 3 bases at V and 4 bases at J, with 7 bases between the two ends.

The chain couples TRBV6-6 to TRBJ2-1, with 15 bases lining up with TRBD2. V shed 8 bases, J shed 9 bases, and the junction held 11 bases outside the gene matches. CDR3 size: 16 residues. Germline V gives CDR1 MNHNY, CDR2 SVGAGI (reference sequence). This CDR3 reads CASVMGTSGRHGEQFF. CDR3 sequence (DNA): TGTGCCAGCGTTATGGGGACTAGCGGGAGGCATGGTGAGCAGTTCTTC.

This clone showed up just once. The chain recombines TRBV9 with TRBJ2-5, with D perhaps TRBD2 (6 bases). Germline CDR1 and CDR2: SGDLS and YYNGEE. With 3 bases removed from V and 1 base from J, the gap between germline ends came to 16 bases. The CDR3 has 16 amino acids. CDR3 coding DNA: TGTGCCAGCAGCGACCGGACCGGGAGCCCCCAAGAGACCCAGTACTTC. Its protein product is CASSDRTGSPQETQYF.

The chain employs TRBV12-5 and TRBJ2-6; a weak D match, TRBD2 (7 bases). The CDR3 sequence is 17 residues long. Trimming shortened V by 4 bases and J by 0 bases, and 13 bases separated the two germline ends. The V gene's germline CDR1 is LGHNT and CDR2 FRNRAP. CDR3 protein: CASGSPGGPSGANVLTF. CDR3 sequence (DNA): TGTGCTAGTGGTTCCCCCGGGGGGCCCTCTGGGGCCAACGTCCTGACTTTC.

This sequence joins TRBV5-1 and TRBJ2-7, with 7 bases matching TRBD2. The CDR3 totals 14 residues. Trimming at V came to 1 base and at J to 3 bases, leaving 4 bases not matched to a gene. Germline V CDR1 and CDR2: SGHRS, YFSETQ. CDR3 region: CASSLYGGDYEQYF. CDR3 in DNA: TGCGCCAGCAGCTTGTATGGGGGGGACTACGAGCAGTACTTC.

The rearrangement joins TRBV27 to TRBJ1-6; 9 bases map to TRBD1. The CDR3 runs 16 residues. CDR1 and CDR2 from the germline V gene are MNHEY and SMNVEV (reference sequence). The V gene end was trimmed by 2 bases and the J gene end by 9 bases; junction bases not matched to a gene: 8. The CDR3 loop is CASSLRGDRAGSPLHF. CDR3 nucleotide sequence: TGTGCCAGCAGTTTACGAGGGGACAGGGCGGGTTCACCCCTCCACTTT.

The CDR3 coding sequence is TGTGCCAGCAGTGAAGGCAGGGGGCAGGGAGAGACCCAGTACTTC. It is translated as CASSEGRGQGETQYF. V and J are TRBV2 and TRBJ2-5; 8 bases are a match to TRBD1. Trimming removed 1 base from V and 4 bases from J; junction bases left unmatched: 5. Germline CDR1 reads SNHLY; CDR2 reads FYNNEI. CDR3 length: 15 residues.

The J gene is TRBJ2-4, the V gene TRBV7-9; 8 bases match TRBD1. The CDR3 runs 13 residues. V was pared by 6 bases and J by 8 bases, with 6 bases of the junction left unmatched. Germline V gives CDR1 SEHNR, CDR2 FQNEAQ (reference sequence). CDR3 loop: CASRDRDTDIQYF. The CDR3 coding sequence is TGTGCCAGCAGGGACAGGGATACGGACATTCAGTACTTC.